Sequencing of this T cell receptor (beta chain) was carried out in a study of T-cell reconstitution after alpha-beta-depleted transplantation in children. Study-wide points: Newly produced T cells mostly accounted for T-cell counts and diversity one year post-transplant.

Unique molecular identifiers featured in how the TCRbeta library was prepared. From the PCR reads, TCRdb called clonotypes with MiXCR, one entry per CDR3 protein. The data show 450,000 to 700,000 distinct CDR3 sequences, 25% to 30% seen once. Germline CDR1 and CDR2: SGHRS and YFSETQ. With 7 bases removed from V and 5 bases from J, the gap between germline ends came to 22 bases. The CDR3 has 15 amino acids. Points on this clonotype: Antigen: not known.

The specimen was PBMCs, collected before TCRalphabeta/CD19-depleted stem cell transplant. This clonotype was sampled from a boy under two years old with Wiskott-Aldrich syndrome, due to receive a stem cell transplant. This chain joins TRBV5-1 and TRBJ2-7; D possibly corresponds to TRBD2 (5 bases). CDR3 in DNA: TGCGCCAGCGTACCTATGCCGGGGAGTACCCACGAGCAGTACTTC. Its translation: CASVPMPGSTHEQYF.